This TCR beta chain is from a study of T cell responses to AZD1222 COVID-19 vaccine. Profiled with immunoSEQ multiplex PCR; TCRdb holds only in-frame clones, not every one. Of approximately 150,000 clones in the sample, approximately 94% were seen once. Germline V lookup: CDR1 LNHDA, CDR2 SQIVND (reference sequence). The CDR3 spans 15 residues. V was trimmed by 5 bases and J by 1 base, leaving 14 bases between them. This specimen was peripheral blood, taken 28 days after the second AZD1222 dose. The sequence was collected from an adult who received the AZD1222 COVID-19 vaccine. V usage is TRBV19 and J usage is TRBJ1-1; D perhaps matches TRBD1 (6 bases). The CDR3 DNA reads TGTGCCAGTAGTGATCTTAGGGGGGCGAACACTGAAGCTTTCTTT. Amino acid sequence: CASSDLRGANTEAFF.